This T cell receptor (beta chain) was recovered during a study of control samples from healthy donors and cancer patients. Using immunoSEQ multiplex PCR, the repertoire was profiled, and TCRdb retains in-frame clones only, with some absent. The sample yields around 75,000 clones, roughly 92% seen once. Trimming took off 6 bases at V and 3 bases at J, with 8 bases between the two ends. Germline CDR1 reads KGHDR; CDR2 reads SFDVKD. CDR3 length: 12 residues. The sequence was obtained from an older woman in good health. The chain employs TRBV24-1 and TRBJ2-7; D unresolved. Specimen: blood. CDR3 DNA sequence: TGTGCCACCAGTCCGAGCGTCTACGAGCAGTACTTC. As protein: CATSPSVYEQYF.